A single sample is the source of the 4 T cell receptor beta chains below, sequenced in a study of naive and memory T cell subsets. General study points: A few larger clonotypes appeared in naive repertoires, especially CD8, possibly memory cells re-expressing CD45RA.

The beta constant-region primer was an equimolar mix of two oligonucleotides covering TRBC1 and TRBC2. Nested alpha and beta constant-region primers with the SP2 primer drove four PCR rounds on ligated cDNA. MiXCR, run by TCRdb on the UMI-ligation and nested PCR reads, gives a single entry per CDR3 protein. The table lists roughly 150,000 distinct CDR3 sequences, more than 15% of them singletons. No antigen is known for these receptors. Sequencing used naive CD8+ T cells from blood. The origin of the receptors is a human donor in good health.

In its sample, this clonotype was seen a few times. The CDR3 DNA follows: TGTGCCAGCAGTCCAAGTGAGGGGAGCATGAACACTGAAGCTTTCTTT. Translating it yields CASSPSEGSMNTEAFF. The genes are TRBV12-3 or TRBV12-4 and TRBJ1-1; TRBD1 is a possible D gene (5 bases). The CDR3 extends over 16 amino acids. With 5 bases removed from V and 0 bases from J, the gap between germline ends came to 16 bases.

The chain uses TRBV12-3 or TRBV12-4 and TRBJ2-1; D gene unclear. The CDR3 is 16 residues long. V gave up 7 bases and J gave up 0 bases, with 16 bases separating them. CDR3 sequence (DNA): TGTGCCAGCAACTACCTAGGTGGAAGCTCCTACAATGAGCAGTTCTTC. Amino acid sequence: CASNYLGGSSYNEQFF.

CDR3 sequence reads: CASSQESGTSGYNEQFF. In DNA form, the CDR3 reads TGTGCCAGCAGCCAAGAGAGCGGGACTAGCGGCTACAATGAGCAGTTCTTC. This chain links TRBV4-2 with TRBJ2-1; 11 nucleotides align to TRBD2. CDR3 size: 17 residues. Losses at the gene ends were 0 bases for V and 3 bases for J; bases not matched to a gene: 4. Germline CDR1 reads LGHNA; CDR2 reads YNFKEQ.

The rearrangement uses TRBV27 and TRBJ2-3; no reliable D call. The germline CDR1 and CDR2 sequences are MNHEY and SMNVEV (reference sequence). V dropped 3 bases and J dropped 3 bases, with 7 bases sitting between them. This CDR3 is 13 amino acids long. The CDR3 loop is CASSLIATDTQYF. The DNA of the CDR3 is TGTGCCAGCAGTTTGATAGCAACAGATACGCAGTATTTT.